This T cell receptor (beta chain) was observed in a study of cytomegalovirus exposure and HLA in healthy donors. As regards this clone: The identical CDR3 is also encoded by other nucleotide sequences in the sample.

The CDR3 loop spans 14 amino acids. Unmatched junction bases numbered 5, after V lost 0 bases and J lost 7 bases. CDR1 and CDR2 from the germline V gene are SGDLS and YYNGEE. The primer mix had 60 Vbeta and 13 Jbeta primers. The protocol was immunoSEQ multiplex PCR, while the TCRdb copy is restricted to in-frame clones and leaves out a portion. The clone table shows over 75,000 clones, with the ten largest holding less than 0.65%. Though probably carrying unrecorded immune exposures, donors were nominally healthy at sampling. The sequencing sample was made of PBMCs. The source of this sequence is a man aged 50 to 59 in good health and CMV-seronegative. This rearrangement joins TRBV9 to TRBJ1-1; the match to TRBD1 covers 8 bases. This chain's CDR3 is CASSVDGGQGEAFF. In DNA, the CDR3 is TGTGCCAGCAGCGTAGATGGAGGACAGGGTGAAGCTTTCTTT.